The 4 T cell receptor beta chains listed next were all sequenced from one sample in a study of TIL therapy for anti-PD-1-resistant metastatic lung cancer (dated by TCRdb to about 2021). Taken with the paper, the label for time point translates to: pre-treatment sample, taken before nivolumab and TIL therapy. Using bias-controlled multiplex PCR with the immunoSEQ v3 hsTCRB kit, the TCR beta CDR3 regions were amplified from genomic DNA. TCRdb's version of the immuneACCESS table is confined to in-frame rearrangements and falls short of the full clone set. An unresolved V gene accounts for under half of the shortfall where checked; the remainder is of unknown origin. For this sample the table gives tens of thousands of clones, of which about two thirds were detected only once. 5.5% to 8.5% of the sample lies in the top ten. The sample was blood, taken at baseline. The source is a person aged 25-80 years with non-small cell lung cancer.

This clone is a singleton in its sample. V and J are TRBV7-8 and TRBJ2-7; 11 bases agree with TRBD1. The J segment lost 6 bases and the V segment lost 5 bases, leaving 6 bases of the junction unmatched. The CDR3 is 14 residues long. The germline gives CDR1 SGHVS, CDR2 FQNEAQ. The CDR3: CASSGRDRGTEQYF. The CDR3 coding sequence is TGTGCCAGCAGCGGCCGGGACAGGGGGACCGAGCAGTACTTC.

This clone was counted only a few times. The rearrangement uses TRBV28 and TRBJ1-2; TRBD1 might be the D (5 bases). Germline-derived CDR1 and CDR2 are MDHEN and SYDVKM. CDR3 size: 13 residues. V lost 3 bases, J lost 6 bases, and 11 bases lay in between. CDR3 nucleotide sequence: TGTGCCAGCAGTTTTATGGGGGGTGATGGCTACACCTTC. It encodes CASSFMGGDGYTF.

This chain links TRBV7-9 with TRBJ2-3; a possible D gene is TRBD2 (5 bases). V shed 1 base and J shed 0 bases, with 8 bases lying between them. Germline V gene data show CDR1 as SEHNR and CDR2 as FQNEAQ (reference sequence). The CDR3 sequence is 15 residues long. CDR3 amino acids: CASSLVLASTDTQYF. As DNA, the CDR3 is TGTGCCAGCAGCTTAGTTCTAGCCAGCACAGATACGCAGTATTTT.

V is TRBV5-1 and J is TRBJ2-3, with TRBD1 matching over 10 bases. The CDR3 totals 17 residues. CDR1 and CDR2 (germline): SGHRS, YFSETQ. Trimming took 4 bases from V and 1 from J; bases not matched to a gene: 9. CDR3 protein: CASSVRGQGSGTDTQYF. CDR3 coding DNA: TGCGCCAGCAGCGTTCGGGGACAGGGGTCGGGCACAGATACGCAGTATTTT.